This T cell receptor beta chain derives from a study of molecular identifiers for immune sequencing clone quantification. The germline V gene encodes CDR1 LGHDT and CDR2 YNNKEL (reference sequence). The CDR3 spans 14 residues. The J segment lost 6 bases and the V segment lost 4 bases, leaving 8 bases of the junction unmatched. In TCRdb, the PCR reads were re-called with MiXCR into one record per CDR3 protein. Among about 630,000 distinct CDR3 sequences listed, roughly 27% were seen once. Sequencing used naive CD8+ T cells from blood, with Jurkat cell RNA spiked in. The sample's subset: FACS-sorted CD8+CD4-CCR7+CD45RA+ naive T cells. The clonotype originates from a human donor in good health. Some libraries in this study had Jurkat cell RNA spiked in. V is TRBV3-1 and J is TRBJ1-1; TRBD1 matches at 7 bases. The CDR3 here is CASSREGAYAEAFF. In DNA form, the CDR3 reads TGTGCCAGCAGCCGTGAGGGGGCTTACGCTGAAGCTTTCTTT. Drawing the rest from reference TRBV3-1 and TRBJ1-1, the complete variable domain is DTAVSQTPKYLVTQMGNDKSIKCEQNLGHDTMYWYKQDSKKFLKIMFSYNNKELIINETVPNRFSPKSPDKAHLNLHINSLELGDSAVYFCASSREGAYAEAFFGQGTRLTVV.